This T cell receptor (beta chain) was captured by sequencing in a study of cytomegalovirus exposure and HLA in healthy donors. Study-level information: Clustering assigned approximately 79% of the roughly 430 genotyped donors to the Caucasian-associated ancestry cluster.

Study-level points and caveats: Immune exposure data for these donors was limited to CMV serostatus.

A multiplex PCR was run with 60 Vbeta primers and 13 Jbeta primers. The method was immunoSEQ multiplex PCR; TCRdb's version includes in-frame clones alone and lacks a portion of them. The sample holds over 150,000 clones; around four fifths are singletons and the top ten take more than 1%. The CDR3 extends over 13 amino acids. V was shortened by 1 base and J by 3 bases, with 6 bases between the two germline ends. Germline values: CDR1 MNHNS, CDR2 SASEGT. As to this clone: Its cognate antigen is unknown.

The sample was PBMCs. This chain connects TRBV6-1 to TRBJ1-1; possible D gene TRBD1, 5 bases. This receptor was taken from a boy younger than 10 in good health and CMV-seronegative. CDR3 nucleotides: TGTGCCAGCAGTGAAGAGGGGTACACTGAAGCTTTCTTT. It is translated as CASSEEGYTEAFF.